These 30 T cell receptor delta chains originate from one sample sequenced in a study of delta chain sequences of gamma delta T cells. TCRdb redid the clone calls on the 5' RACE reads with CATT. The sample has around 2,600 delta-chain clones, about 5.5% seen once; the top ten hold approximately 48%. Source material: either unsorted cells or a sorted T cell fraction (not recorded which). The receptors were sampled from a human donor in good health.

This clone is medium-sized (0.01 to 0.1%). This sequence joins TRDV1 and TRDJ1, with TRDD3 matching 8 bases. This CDR3 contains 25 residues. The V gene's germline CDR1 is TSWWSYY and CDR2 QGS. The J segment lost 1 base and the V segment lost 0 bases, leaving 31 bases of the junction unmatched. For the CDR3, the DNA is TGTGCTCTTGGGGAACTGTACCCAGACATACTGGTAGGGGGGATAATCAATCTTGGCACCGATAAACTCATCTTT. Amino acids: CALGELYPDILVGGIINLGTDKLIF.

This clone was recorded many times. CDR3 bases: TGTGCCTGTGACGATTTGACTGGGGGATCCCACGACCTCATCTTT. Its translation is CACDDLTGGSHDLIF. The chain recombines TRDV2 with TRDJ1; TRDD3 agrees at 10 bases. The CDR3 consists of 15 residues. Trimming cost V 3 bases and J 11 bases; bases outside gene matches: 14. The germline V gene encodes CDR1 GEAIGNYY and CDR2 EKD.

This clone was detected many times. This chain connects TRDV2 to TRDJ1, with D possibly being TRDD3 (6 bases). With 0 bases removed from V and 1 base from J, the gap between germline ends came to 11 bases. The CDR3 has 15 amino acids. Germline V gene data show CDR1 as GEAIGNYY and CDR2 as EKD. CDR3 coding DNA: TGTGCCTGTGACACCGTAGGGGGGAGCACCGATAAACTCATCTTT. The encoded protein is CACDTVGGSTDKLIF.

For the J gene the call is TRDJ1; the V gene lacks a call; the table's TRDD3 call for D was not verified on the DNA. The CDR3 is 24 amino acids. The CDR3, as DNA: TGCTCGGGTGCTTTCTTGGGGGGACTTCCAATGTTCCTACTGGGGGATAAGGAGGACGATAAACTCATCTTT. Translated: CSGAFLGGLPMFLLGDKEDDKLIF.

The chain links TRDV2 to TRDJ1, with 8 bases identical to TRDD3. The trim removed 0 bases at V and 6 bases at J, leaving 23 bases unmatched. Germline CDR1 GEAIGNYY, CDR2 EKD. The CDR3 has 20 residues. The CDR3 is CACDTVSVTGAGGPEHKLIF. The CDR3 nucleotides are TGTGCCTGTGACACCGTATCGGTAACCGGTGCTGGGGGACCCGAACATAAACTCATCTTT.

Comments on this clone: The protein in TCRdb stems from a much larger clone and differs at residue 9 from this DNA's translation, likely a read error; here the protein is translated from the DNA. The gene calls are TRDV1 and TRDJ1; TRDD2 is a possible D gene (5 bases). The CDR3 spans 17 residues. Trimming stripped 3 bases from V and 0 bases from J, with 17 bases between. CDR1 is TSWWSYY and CDR2 is QGS in the germline V gene. The CDR3 coding sequence is TGTGCTCTTGGGGAGCCCCTACCTAGCAAGTACACCGATAAACTCATCTTT. Translating gives CALGEPLPSKYTDKLIF.

The J segment is TRDJ1; no V gene was assigned; the table's TRDD3 call for D was not verified on the DNA. The CDR3 length is 23 residues. The CDR3 region has the DNA TGCGCTGGGTTAGGTTCTTGGGGCCCAATGTTCCTACTGGGGGATAAGGAGGACGATAAACTCATCTTT. Protein: CAGLGSWGPMFLLGDKEDDKLIF.

Remarks on this clone: TCRdb pairs this DNA with a much larger clone's protein that differs at residue 5, likely a read error; the protein shown was translated from the DNA. The chain links TRDV1 to TRDJ1; weak D call: TRDD3 (5 bases). The V end lost 3 bases, the J end lost 3 bases, and 17 bases lay between the germline ends. The V gene's germline CDR1 is TSWWSYY and CDR2 QGS. The CDR3 is 16 amino acids. The CDR3 loop is CALGDLVALGADKLIF. CDR3 bases: TGTGCTCTTGGGGACCTTGTAGCCCTGGGAGCCGATAAACTCATCTTT.

The chain is built from TRDV2 and TRDJ1; 10 bases agree with TRDD3. The V gene end was trimmed by 1 base and the J gene end by 0 bases; junction bases not matched to a gene: 19. This CDR3 region has 21 residues. Germline V gene data show CDR1 as GEAIGNYY and CDR2 as EKD. CDR3 in amino acids: CACDTMKVTGGFGGDTDKLIF. The CDR3 coding sequence is TGTGCCTGTGACACGATGAAGGTGACTGGGGGATTTGGAGGGGACACCGATAAACTCATCTTT.

This clone has a handful of counts. J is TRDJ1 and V is TRDV2; 13 positions agree with TRDD3. J lost 2 bases, V lost 3 bases, and 5 bases had no gene match. The CDR3 length is 16 residues. Germline CDR1 is GEAIGNYY and CDR2 is EKD. The CDR3 DNA reads as TGTGCCTGTGACTTACTGGGGGATACGCAAACCGATAAACTCATCTTT. Protein sequence: CACDLLGDTQTDKLIF.

This clone was counted between two and nine times. This chain connects TRDV2 to TRDJ3; 9 nucleotides align to TRDD3. V lost 1 base to trimming and J lost 0 bases; unmatched junction nucleotides: 3. CDR3 length: 18 amino acids. The germline CDR1 and CDR2 sequences are GEAIGNYY and EKD. The CDR3 nucleotides are TGTGCCTGTGACACTCTGGGGGATGCCTCCTGGGACACCCGACAGATGTTTTTC. The encoded protein is CACDTLGDASWDTRQMFF.

In the case of this clone: TCRdb's protein for this DNA is that of a much larger clone and differs from the translation at residue 14, likely a read error; the protein shown is the DNA translation. V is TRDV1 and J is TRDJ1; D perhaps matches TRDD3 (6 bases). CDR3 length: 19 amino acids. Per the germline V gene, CDR1 is TSWWSYY and CDR2 is QGS. Trimming removed 5 bases at V and 3 bases at J, with 28 bases between. CDR3 loop: CALGSYRGRGPLYSDKLIF. In DNA form, the CDR3 reads TGTGCTCTTGGGTCATACCGGGGGAGAGGGCCCCTGTACTCCGATAAACTCATCTTT.

Comments on this clone: TCRdb's entry gives the protein of a much larger clone, which mismatches this DNA's translation at residue 13, likely from a read error; the protein reported here is translated from the DNA. Here the CDR3 DNA reads TGTGCTCTTGGGGACACCCCCCCGATCCTACGCACTGACCCAGCGTATTATACCGATAAACTCATCTTT. Its translation is CALGDTPPILRTDPAYYTDKLIF. The chain has TRDV1 and TRDJ1, with D perhaps TRDD2 (6 bases). This CDR3 contains 23 residues. CDR1 is TSWWSYY and CDR2 is QGS in the germline V gene. V lost 3 bases and J 2 bases, leaving 37 bases between the germline ends.

This clone occurred a few times. The chain joins TRDV1 to TRDJ2; 12 positions agree with TRDD3. The germline V gene encodes CDR1 TSWWSYY and CDR2 QGS. V gave up 0 bases and J gave up 2 bases; unmatched junction bases: 16. CDR3 length: 22 residues. CDR3 nucleotides: TGTGCTCTTGGGGAACTTTCCCGAACTGGGGGATACCTTCTTCTATTGACAGCACAACTCTTCTTT. This codes for CALGELSRTGGYLLLLTAQLFF.

This clone was counted many times. The gene calls are TRDV2 and TRDJ1, with 8 bases that match TRDD3. V gave up 3 bases and J gave up 0 bases; unmatched junction bases: 8. The CDR3 has 16 amino acids. Germline lookup yields CDR1 GEAIGNYY and CDR2 EKD. CDR3 sequence (DNA): TGTGCCTGTGACGTACTGGGGGTTCCCTACACCGATAAACTCATCTTT. Translation gives CACDVLGVPYTDKLIF.

Sample share makes this clone large. The CDR3 is CACDSLGDTPYTDKLIF. The CDR3 nucleotides are TGTGCCTGTGACAGTCTGGGGGATACGCCGTACACCGATAAACTCATCTTT. The V call is TRDV2, the J call TRDJ1, with 12 bases identical to TRDD3. Germline V gene lookup returns CDR1 GEAIGNYY and CDR2 EKD. The V segment lost 2 bases and the J segment 0 bases; nucleotides outside the gene matches: 6. The CDR3 spans 17 residues.

Without a V gene call, the J gene is given as TRDJ3; the D segment call TRDD3 is taken from the table without a DNA check. CDR3 length: 18 amino acids. The CDR3 region has the DNA TGCAGTGGTATCAACGCAGAGTGCCGTCTAATAGGATCTTGGGGGATGTTTTTC. This translates into CSGINAECRLIGSWGMFF.

A few counts support this clone. The genes are TRDV2 and TRDJ3; TRDD3 matches 9 bases. The V segment lost 3 bases and the J segment 0 bases; nucleotides outside the gene matches: 8. The CDR3 totals 19 residues. Germline-derived CDR1 and CDR2 are GEAIGNYY and EKD. Here the CDR3 reads CACDLLGDASSWDTRQMFF. The CDR3 region has the DNA TGTGCCTGTGACCTACTGGGGGACGCGAGCTCCTGGGACACCCGACAGATGTTTTTC.

This clone is medium-sized. The V and J genes are TRDV2 and TRDJ3, with 9 nucleotides matching TRDD3. There are 18 residues in the CDR3. Germline V CDR1 and CDR2: GEAIGNYY, EKD. J lost 2 bases, V lost 0 bases, and 4 bases had no gene match. The CDR3 here is CACDTLLGDTWDTRQMFF. DNA for the CDR3: TGTGCCTGTGACACCTTGTTGGGGGATACCTGGGACACCCGACAGATGTTTTTC.

This clone was counted ten times or more. The genes are TRDV1 and TRDJ2, with TRDD3 matching over 11 bases. This CDR3 is built from 19 residues. Germline V lookup: CDR1 TSWWSYY, CDR2 QGS. The J segment lost 9 bases and the V segment lost 1 base, leaving 16 bases of the junction unmatched. CDR3 residues: CALGEPYGGGYEPYTQLFF. CDR3 nucleotides: TGTGCTCTTGGGGAACCCTACGGTGGGGGATACGAACCCTACACACAACTCTTCTTT.

This clone showed up just a few times. The chain links TRDV2 to TRDJ1; 13 bases fit TRDD3. The CDR3 covers 19 residues. With V trimmed by 5 bases and J by 4 bases, 18 bases remained unmatched. Germline V lookup: CDR1 GEAIGNYY, CDR2 EKD. CDR3: CACGPLVLGDTRVGDKLIF. CDR3 coding DNA: TGTGCCTGTGGTCCTCTTGTACTGGGGGATACGCGAGTGGGCGATAAACTCATCTTT.

By frequency in the sample, this clone is medium-sized (0.01 to 0.1%). This chain links TRDV2 with TRDJ1; 10 positions agree with TRDD3. CDR3 size: 14 residues. V shed 4 bases and J 2 bases; nucleotides not matched to a gene: 3. CDR1 and CDR2 from the germline V gene are GEAIGNYY and EKD. CDR3 sequence reads: CACDPLGDTDKLIF. For the CDR3, the DNA is TGTGCCTGTGATCCACTGGGGGATACCGATAAACTCATCTTT.

Concerning this clone: This specimen includes other DNA sequences encoding the same CDR3. The rearrangement links TRDV2 to TRDJ1, with 9 bases aligning to TRDD3. Germline V CDR1 and CDR2: GEAIGNYY, EKD. V was clipped by 3 bases and J by 4 bases; unmatched bases: 14. The CDR3 loop spans 17 amino acids. CDR3 sequence reads: CACDSLLGDKEDDKLIF. CDR3 coding DNA: TGTGCCTGTGACTCCCTACTGGGGGACAAGGAGGACGATAAACTCATCTTT.

This clone appeared many times. Here the CDR3 DNA reads TGTGCCTGTGACACTCTGAAGACGGGGGATACTAAAGTCACCGATAAACTCATCTTT. Its protein is CACDTLKTGDTKVTDKLIF. This chain connects TRDV2 to TRDJ1; 9 nucleotides align to TRDD3. V dropped 1 base and J dropped 1; count of bases not matched to a gene: 15. The CDR3 is made up of 19 amino acids. CDR1 and CDR2 from the germline V gene are GEAIGNYY and EKD.

In the case of this clone: A far larger clone is off by one base, so a read error is likely. Other DNA sequences in this specimen translate into the identical CDR3. The genes are TRDV1 and TRDJ2; 11 nucleotides align to TRDD3. There are 24 residues in the CDR3. The germline CDR1 and CDR2 sequences are TSWWSYY and QGS. V lost 1 base to trimming and J lost 7 bases; unmatched junction nucleotides: 29. Here the CDR3 reads CALGEQAGPTMLVGDTRIQAQLFF. The CDR3 DNA reads as TGTGCTCTTGGGGAACAGGCTGGACCTACGATGCTGGTGGGGGATACGCGTATCCAAGCACAACTCTTCTTT.

By proportion, this clone is medium-sized. The chain uses TRDV2 and TRDJ1; 12 bases match TRDD3. The CDR3 spans 18 residues. The germline gives CDR1 GEAIGNYY, CDR2 EKD. The ends lost 3 bases at V and 5 bases at J; junction bases unmatched: 15. The CDR3, as DNA: TGTGCCTGTGACCCTTTGGGTACTGGGGGATACACACCGGATAAACTCATCTTT. As protein: CACDPLGTGGYTPDKLIF.

This clone turned up a few times. The protein held in TCRdb is that of a much larger clone and does not match this DNA's translation at residue 11, likely because of a read error; the protein shown is translated from the DNA. This chain uses TRDV1 with TRDJ1, with TRDD3 matching 10 bases. CDR3 size: 23 residues. After removal of 5 bases from V and 4 bases from J, the junction contained 31 bases not matched to a gene. CDR1 is TSWWSYY, CDR2 QGS, per germline. CDR3 amino acids: CALGTTSYSYRGIRWSGGDKLIF. The CDR3 nucleotides read TGTGCTCTTGGGACTACTTCCTATTCATACCGGGGGATACGCTGGAGTGGGGGCGATAAACTCATCTTT.

There are a few counts of this clone. The chain couples TRDV1 to TRDJ1; TRDD3 matches at 11 bases. V shed 4 bases, J shed 4 bases, and the junction held 17 bases outside the gene matches. The CDR3 has 19 residues. Per germline, CDR1 TSWWSYY and CDR2 QGS. The CDR3 here is CALGGPFLLGDKEDDKLIF. In nucleotides, the CDR3 is TGTGCTCTTGGGGGACCGTTCCTACTGGGGGATAAGGAGGACGATAAACTCATCTTT.

Only a few counts were recorded for this clone. TCRdb lists the protein of a much larger clone for this DNA, which differs at residue 4, so this is likely a read error; the protein given here is translated from the DNA itself. This sequence joins TRDV2 and TRDJ1, with D maybe TRDD3 (6 bases). Per germline, CDR1 GEAIGNYY and CDR2 EKD. There are 19 residues in the CDR3. V lost 5 bases to trimming and J lost 0 bases, with 27 bases between them. The CDR3 loop is CACVSVSAATGMYTDKLIF. The CDR3, as DNA: TGTGCCTGTGTCTCGGTCAGTGCGGCAACTGGGATGTACACCGATAAACTCATCTTT.

This clone was observed a few times. At one end, the junction sequence differs from germline, possibly due to a read error. This chain links TRDV2 with TRDJ1; 13 bases line up with TRDD3. This CDR3 has 21 residues. In germline, CDR1 is GEAIGNYY, CDR2 EKD. Here the CDR3 DNA reads TGTGCCTATGACACGCTTCCCCTGGGGTACTGGGGGATACGGGACACCGATAAACTCATCTTT. It is translated as CAYDTLPLGYWGIRDTDKLIF.